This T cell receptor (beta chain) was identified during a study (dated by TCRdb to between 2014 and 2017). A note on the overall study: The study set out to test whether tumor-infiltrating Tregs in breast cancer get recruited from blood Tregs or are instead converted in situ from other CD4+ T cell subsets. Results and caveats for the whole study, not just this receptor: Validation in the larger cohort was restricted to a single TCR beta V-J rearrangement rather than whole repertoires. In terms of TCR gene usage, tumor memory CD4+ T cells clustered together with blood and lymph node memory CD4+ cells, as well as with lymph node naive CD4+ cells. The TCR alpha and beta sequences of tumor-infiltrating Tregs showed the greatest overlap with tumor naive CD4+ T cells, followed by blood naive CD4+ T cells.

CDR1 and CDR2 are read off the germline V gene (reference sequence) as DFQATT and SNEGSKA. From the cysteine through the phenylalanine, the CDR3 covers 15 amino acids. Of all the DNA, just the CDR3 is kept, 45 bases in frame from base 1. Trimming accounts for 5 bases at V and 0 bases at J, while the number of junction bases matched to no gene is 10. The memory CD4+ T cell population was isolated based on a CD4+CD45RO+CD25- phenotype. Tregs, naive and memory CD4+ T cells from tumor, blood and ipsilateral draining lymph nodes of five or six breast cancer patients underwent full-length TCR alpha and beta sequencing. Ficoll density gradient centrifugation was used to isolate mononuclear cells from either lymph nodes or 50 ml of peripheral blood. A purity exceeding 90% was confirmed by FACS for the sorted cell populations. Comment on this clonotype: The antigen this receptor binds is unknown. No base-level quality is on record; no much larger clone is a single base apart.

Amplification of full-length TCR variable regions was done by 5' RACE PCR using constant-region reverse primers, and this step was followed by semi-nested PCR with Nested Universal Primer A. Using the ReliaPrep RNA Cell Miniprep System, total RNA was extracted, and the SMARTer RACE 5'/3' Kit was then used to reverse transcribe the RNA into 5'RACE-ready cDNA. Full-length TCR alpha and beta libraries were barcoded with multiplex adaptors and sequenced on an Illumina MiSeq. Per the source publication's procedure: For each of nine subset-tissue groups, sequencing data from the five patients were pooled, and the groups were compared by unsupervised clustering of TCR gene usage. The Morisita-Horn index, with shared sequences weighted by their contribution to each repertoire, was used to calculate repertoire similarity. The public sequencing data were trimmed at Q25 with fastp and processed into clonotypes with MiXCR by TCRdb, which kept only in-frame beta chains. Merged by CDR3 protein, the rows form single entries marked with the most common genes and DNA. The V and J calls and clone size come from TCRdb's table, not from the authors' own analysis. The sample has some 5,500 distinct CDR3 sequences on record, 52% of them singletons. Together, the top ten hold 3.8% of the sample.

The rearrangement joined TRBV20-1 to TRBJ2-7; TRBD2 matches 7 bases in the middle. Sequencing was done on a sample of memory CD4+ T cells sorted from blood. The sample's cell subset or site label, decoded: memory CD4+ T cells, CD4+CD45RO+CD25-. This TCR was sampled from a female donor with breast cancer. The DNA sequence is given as TGCAGTGCTCTCAACCTAGCGGTGAACTCCTACGAGCAGTACTTC. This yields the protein CSALNLAVNSYEQYF.